The clone carrying this TCR beta chain was seen repeatedly, ten times or more. The sample belongs to a study of neurological immune-mediated disorders. Study as a whole: Of roughly 34 multiple sclerosis patients, around 30 were relapsing-remitting and 3 secondary progressive.

MiXCR, applied by TCRdb to the 5' RACE reads, yields one record per CDR3 protein. The table records 45,000 to 50,000 distinct CDR3 sequences, 3% of them present only once. This CDR3 is built from 16 residues. Between the trimmed V and J ends, which lost 1 base and 0 bases, there was a span of 11 bases. Germline V gives CDR1 SNHLY, CDR2 FYNNEI. This TCR was recovered from a woman aged 45 to 65 with multiple sclerosis. V and J are TRBV2 and TRBJ2-3, with TRBD1 as a possible D gene (5 bases). Specimen: PBMCs. In DNA form, the CDR3 reads TGTGCCAGCAGTGAAGTATTCACAGGTAGCACAGATACGCAGTATTTT. It is translated as CASSEVFTGSTDTQYF. Together with reference TRBV2 and TRBJ2-3, the CDR3 gives the full variable domain: EPEVTQTPSHQVTQMGQEVILRCVPISNHLYFYWYRQILGQKVEFLVSFYNNEISEKSEIFDDQFSVERPDGSNFTLKIRSTKLEDSAMYFCASSEVFTGSTDTQYFGPGTRLTVL.